This T cell receptor beta chain was sequenced for a study of blood T cell repertoires in COVID-19. As for the study in general: Some COVID-19 samples were acute and others convalescent; all came from the United States, Italy and Spain. T cells, B-cell-depleted T cells, or PBMCs supplied cDNA or gDNA.

Original processing methods: The assay estimated nucleated cells by amplifying reference gene primers. The protocol was immunoSEQ multiplex PCR, while the TCRdb copy is restricted to in-frame clones and leaves out a portion. That table furnishes V, J and clone size, whereas the DNA furnished D and trimming. The sample contains about 84,000 clones, approximately 86% of which appear only once. Sequencing was performed on peripheral blood. This receptor was obtained from a woman older than 75 with acute or convalescent COVID-19.

The CDR3 loop reads CASSLPRDYSGGVFF. The DNA of the CDR3 is TGTGCCAGCAGCCTTCCCCGGGATTATTCCGGAGGGGTGTTTTTT. V is TRBV11-2 and J is TRBJ1-4, with D tentatively TRBD1 (5 bases). Trimming cost V 5 bases and J 15 bases, with 25 bases left between them. In germline, CDR1 is SGHAT, CDR2 FQNNGV. The CDR3 is 15 residues long.